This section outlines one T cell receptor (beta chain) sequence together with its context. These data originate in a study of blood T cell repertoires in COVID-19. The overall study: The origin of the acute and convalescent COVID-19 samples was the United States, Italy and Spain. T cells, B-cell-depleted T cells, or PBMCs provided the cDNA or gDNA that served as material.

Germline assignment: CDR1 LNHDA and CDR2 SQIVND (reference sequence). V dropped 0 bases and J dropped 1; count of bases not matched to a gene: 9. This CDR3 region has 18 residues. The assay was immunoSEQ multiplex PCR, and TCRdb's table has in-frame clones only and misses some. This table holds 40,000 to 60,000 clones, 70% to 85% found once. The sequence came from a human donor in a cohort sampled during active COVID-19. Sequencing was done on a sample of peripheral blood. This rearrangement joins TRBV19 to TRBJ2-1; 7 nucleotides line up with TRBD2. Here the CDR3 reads CASSIEPSGGFSYNEQFF. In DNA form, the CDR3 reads TGTGCCAGTAGTATAGAACCTTCGGGGGGATTTTCCTACAATGAGCAGTTCTTC. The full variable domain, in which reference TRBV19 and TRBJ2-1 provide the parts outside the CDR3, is DGGITQSPKYLFRKEGQNVTLSCEQNLNHDAMYWYRQDPGQGLRLIYYSQIVNDFQKGDIAEGYSVSREKKESFPLTVTSAQKNPTAFYLCASSIEPSGGFSYNEQFFGPGTRLTVL.